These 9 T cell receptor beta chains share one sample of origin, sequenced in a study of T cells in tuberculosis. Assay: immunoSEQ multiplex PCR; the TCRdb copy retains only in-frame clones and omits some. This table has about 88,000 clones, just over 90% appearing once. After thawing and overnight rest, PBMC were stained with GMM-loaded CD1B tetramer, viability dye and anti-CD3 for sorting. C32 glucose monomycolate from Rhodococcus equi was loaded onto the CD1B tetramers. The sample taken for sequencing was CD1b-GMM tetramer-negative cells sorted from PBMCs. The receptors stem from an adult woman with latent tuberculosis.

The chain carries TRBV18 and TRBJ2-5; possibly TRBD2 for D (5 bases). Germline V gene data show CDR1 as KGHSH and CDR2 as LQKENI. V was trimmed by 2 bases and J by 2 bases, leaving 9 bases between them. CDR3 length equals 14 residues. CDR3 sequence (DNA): TGTGCCAGCTCACCAGAGTCGGGGCAAGAGACCCAGTACTTC. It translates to CASSPESGQETQYF.

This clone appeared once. The chain's CDR3 is CASAGTATEAFF. The CDR3 coding sequence is TGTGCCAGCGCCGGGACAGCCACTGAAGCTTTCTTT. The V gene is TRBV25-1, the J gene TRBJ1-1, with 7 bases lining up with TRBD1. Per germline, CDR1 MGHDK and CDR2 SYGVNS. The V and J ends lost 8 bases and 4 bases, in that order; junction bases with no gene match: 4. This CDR3 is 12 amino acids long.

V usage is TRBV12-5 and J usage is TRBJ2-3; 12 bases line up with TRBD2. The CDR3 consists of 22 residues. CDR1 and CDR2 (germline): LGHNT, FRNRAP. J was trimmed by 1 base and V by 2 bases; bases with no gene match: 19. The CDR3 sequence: CASGLTKLAGGLRPVGTDTQYF. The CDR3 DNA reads TGTGCTAGTGGTTTGACCAAACTAGCGGGGGGACTAAGGCCCGTTGGCACAGATACGCAGTATTTT.

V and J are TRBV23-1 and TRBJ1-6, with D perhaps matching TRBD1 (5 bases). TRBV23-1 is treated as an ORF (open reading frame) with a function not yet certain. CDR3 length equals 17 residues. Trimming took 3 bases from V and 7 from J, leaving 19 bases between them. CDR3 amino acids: CASSQFDSGDMNSPLHF. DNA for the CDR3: TGCGCCAGCAGTCAGTTCGACAGCGGGGATATGAATTCACCCCTCCACTTT.

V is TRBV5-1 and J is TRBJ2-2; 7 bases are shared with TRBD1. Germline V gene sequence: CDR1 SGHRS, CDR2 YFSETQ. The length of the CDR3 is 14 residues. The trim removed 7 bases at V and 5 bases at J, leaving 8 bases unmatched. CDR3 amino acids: CASQPGRGTGELFF. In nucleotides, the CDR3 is TGCGCCAGCCAACCGGGCAGGGGGACCGGGGAGCTGTTTTTT. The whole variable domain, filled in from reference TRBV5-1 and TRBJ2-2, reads KAGVTQTPRYLIKTRGQQVTLSCSPISGHRSVSWYQQTPGQGLQFLFEYFSETQRNKGNFPGRFSGRQFSNSRSEMNVSTLELGDSALYLCASQPGRGTGELFFGEGSRLTVL.

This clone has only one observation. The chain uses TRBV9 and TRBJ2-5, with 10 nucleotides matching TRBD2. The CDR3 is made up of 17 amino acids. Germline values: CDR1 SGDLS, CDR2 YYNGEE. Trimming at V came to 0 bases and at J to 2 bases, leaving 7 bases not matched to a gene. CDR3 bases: TGTGCCAGCAGCGTAGCTATAGCGGGGGGCGAACAAGAGACCCAGTACTTC. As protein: CASSVAIAGGEQETQYF.

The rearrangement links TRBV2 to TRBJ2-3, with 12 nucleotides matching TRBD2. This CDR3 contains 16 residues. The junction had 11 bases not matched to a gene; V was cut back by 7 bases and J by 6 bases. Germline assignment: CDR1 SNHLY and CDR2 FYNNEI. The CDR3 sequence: CASKQLAGGSGDTQYF. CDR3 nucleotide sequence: TGTGCCAGCAAACAACTAGCGGGGGGCTCGGGGGATACGCAGTATTTT.

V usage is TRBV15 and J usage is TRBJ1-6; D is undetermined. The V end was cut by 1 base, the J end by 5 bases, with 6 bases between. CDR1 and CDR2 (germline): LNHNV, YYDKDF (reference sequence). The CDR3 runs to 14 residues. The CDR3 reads CATSRVGDNSPLHF. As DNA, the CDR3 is TGTGCCACCAGCAGAGTCGGTGATAATTCACCCCTCCACTTT.

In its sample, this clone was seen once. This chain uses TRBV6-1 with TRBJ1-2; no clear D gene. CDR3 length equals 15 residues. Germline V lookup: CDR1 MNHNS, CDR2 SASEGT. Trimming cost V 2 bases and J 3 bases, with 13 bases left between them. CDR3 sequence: CASSERHEPYYGYTF. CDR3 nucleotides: TGTGCCAGCAGTGAAAGACACGAACCCTACTATGGCTACACCTTC.